Below are 17 T cell receptor beta chains sequenced from a single sample in a study of blood T cell repertoires in COVID-19. Clones were sequenced by immunoSEQ multiplex PCR, and TCRdb holds only the in-frame ones, with some missing. This sample carries a few hundred thousand clones, about 85% of them seen once, and the ten largest clones take just over 6.5%. Sequencing input: PBMCs or T cells enriched from blood (not recorded which). The receptors were gathered from a woman in her fifties or sixties who had been exposed to COVID-19.

V usage is TRBV7-9 and J usage is TRBJ1-1, with D perhaps TRBD1 (5 bases). CDR1 is SEHNR, CDR2 FQNEAQ, per germline (reference sequence). V gave up 7 bases and J gave up 4 bases, with 28 bases separating them. This CDR3 spans 18 amino acids. This chain's CDR3 is CASTIPGLLPTSSTEAFF. The CDR3 region has the DNA TGTGCCAGCACCATACCGGGACTTTTACCCACCTCGAGCACTGAAGCTTTCTTT.

The chain carries TRBV19 and TRBJ1-5; D is unresolved. Germline V gene lookup returns CDR1 LNHDA and CDR2 SQIVND (reference sequence). V lost 5 bases to trimming and J lost 2 bases, with 13 bases between them. The CDR3 consists of 15 residues. CDR3 bases: TGTGCCAGTAGTGGAGGAGGAGATCGCAATCAGCCCCAGCATTTT. Protein product: CASSGGGDRNQPQHF.

This clone was found a few times. The genes are TRBV12-3 or TRBV12-4 and TRBJ2-2, with 7 bases that match TRBD1. The CDR3 runs 13 residues. V lost 8 bases to trimming and J lost 5 bases; unmatched junction nucleotides: 5. The DNA of the CDR3 is TGTGCCAGCCTAGGACAGGCTACCGGGGAGCTGTTTTTT. Translation gives CASLGQATGELFF.

This clone was seen only once. The J gene is TRBJ1-1, the V gene TRBV7-9; D is ambiguous. Per the germline V gene, CDR1 is SEHNR and CDR2 is FQNEAQ (reference sequence). V was shortened by 3 bases and J by 8 bases, with 10 bases between the two germline ends. There are 12 residues in the CDR3. As DNA, the CDR3 is TGTGCCAGCAGCTTTAGAACTACCGAAGCTTTCTTT. It encodes CASSFRTTEAFF.

The V gene is TRBV6-6, the J gene TRBJ2-3; TRBD1 aligns across 7 bases. Germline values: CDR1 MNHNY, CDR2 SVGAGI (reference sequence). J lost 3 bases, V lost 2 bases, and 5 bases had no gene match. CDR3 length equals 15 residues. CDR3 in amino acids: CASSYQGQLTDTQYF. CDR3 nucleotide sequence: TGTGCCAGCAGTTACCAGGGACAGTTGACAGATACGCAGTATTTT.

A few counts support this clone. J is TRBJ1-1 and V is TRBV7-2; D remains ambiguous. Trimming removed 1 base from V and 6 bases from J, with 15 bases in between. Per the germline V gene, CDR1 is SGHTA and CDR2 is FQGNSA. The length of the CDR3 is 15 residues. The CDR3 region is CASSLVKGAVSEAFF. The CDR3 bases are TGTGCCAGCAGCTTAGTAAAGGGAGCCGTCTCTGAAGCTTTCTTT.

The chain uses TRBV12-3 or TRBV12-4 and TRBJ1-6; D gene unclear. Trimming took off 8 bases at V and 8 bases at J, with 13 bases between the two ends. There are 13 residues in the CDR3. CDR3 residues: CASYSGGYSPLHF. The CDR3 region has the DNA TGTGCCAGCTACTCGGGAGGCTATTCACCCCTCCACTTT.

The genes are TRBV18 and TRBJ2-5, with 8 bases identical to TRBD2. This CDR3 region has 14 residues. Germline CDR1 KGHSH, CDR2 LQKENI. Trimming removed 7 bases from V and 2 bases from J; junction bases left unmatched: 6. The CDR3 DNA reads as TGTGCCAGCTATTTAGCGGGGAGGCAAGAGACCCAGTACTTC. Its translation: CASYLAGRQETQYF.

The genes are TRBV19 and TRBJ1-2; D remains unclear. CDR1 and CDR2 from the germline V gene are LNHDA and SQIVND (reference sequence). Trimming took 5 bases from V and 8 from J, leaving 12 bases between them. The CDR3 extends over 12 amino acids. As DNA, the CDR3 is TGTGCCAGTAGTGACCGGGGTCGCGGCTACACCTTC. Encoded protein: CASSDRGRGYTF. Combining the CDR3 with reference TRBV19 and TRBJ1-2 gives the whole variable domain DGGITQSPKYLFRKEGQNVTLSCEQNLNHDAMYWYRQDPGQGLRLIYYSQIVNDFQKGDIAEGYSVSREKKESFPLTVTSAQKNPTAFYLCASSDRGRGYTFGSGTRLTVV.

This chain connects TRBV19 to TRBJ1-1, with D tentatively TRBD1 (5 bases). The germline V gene encodes CDR1 LNHDA and CDR2 SQIVND (reference sequence). The V and J ends lost 2 bases and 1 base respectively, with 8 bases between them. The CDR3 is 14 amino acids. CDR3 DNA sequence: TGTGCCAGTAGTATAAACAGGAGGAACACTGAAGCTTTCTTT. It is translated as CASSINRRNTEAFF.

In this sample, this clone turned up once. The V gene is TRBV4-1, the J gene TRBJ1-6; 12 positions match TRBD1. After removal of 6 bases from V and 10 bases from J, the junction contained 13 bases not matched to a gene. Germline V gene data show CDR1 as MGHRA and CDR2 as YSYEKL. The CDR3 runs to 17 residues. The CDR3 here is CASRGTGTGGKGSPLHF. The CDR3 DNA reads TGCGCCAGCAGGGGGACCGGGACAGGGGGCAAGGGATCACCCCTCCACTTT.

The chain has TRBV3-1 (or the pseudogene TRBV3-2) and TRBJ1-4; 11 positions match TRBD1. The V and J ends lost 1 base and 7 bases, in that order; junction bases with no gene match: 2. Germline CDR1 and CDR2: LGHDT and YNNKEL (reference sequence). This CDR3 is built from 15 residues. CDR3 nucleotide sequence: TGTGCCAGCAGCCAAGTAGGGACAGGGGGTGAAAAACTGTTTTTT. Protein sequence: CASSQVGTGGEKLFF.

In DNA, the CDR3 is TGTGCCAGCAGCTTACCCAATACGCAGTATTTT. It is translated as CASSLPNTQYF. The chain carries TRBV7-2 and TRBJ2-3; no reliable D call. V was cut by 2 bases and J by 7 bases, with 4 bases left in between. CDR1 is SGHTA, CDR2 FQGNSA, per germline. The CDR3 spans 11 residues. The full variable domain, in which reference TRBV7-2 and TRBJ2-3 provide the parts outside the CDR3, is GAGVSQSPSNKVTEKGKDVELRCDPISGHTALYWYRQSLGQGLEFLIYFQGNSAPDKSGLPSDRFSAERTGGSVSTLTIQRTQQEDSAVYLCASSLPNTQYFGPGTRLTVL.

The rearrangement uses TRBV19 and TRBJ2-7; the match to TRBD1 covers 9 bases. The CDR3 is made up of 13 amino acids. V lost 4 bases and J lost 9; bases outside the gene matches: 7. Germline CDR1 and CDR2: LNHDA and SQIVND (reference sequence). The CDR3 DNA reads as TGTGCCAGTAGTACGACAGGGGGTTTGTGGCAGTACTTC. Translated, it gives CASSTTGGLWQYF.

V usage is TRBV6-4 and J usage is TRBJ2-3, with 7 positions matching TRBD2. Germline V gene data show CDR1 as MRHNA and CDR2 as SNTAGT. The CDR3 is 17 residues long. Trimming took 6 bases from V and 0 from J; bases not matched to a gene: 12. The CDR3 loop reads CASRSRGRDISTDTQYF. The CDR3 coding sequence is TGTGCCAGCAGATCGCGGGGGAGGGATATTAGCACAGATACGCAGTATTTT.

The chain's CDR3 is CASSARRGGVNNEQFF. DNA for the CDR3: TGTGCCAGTAGTGCCCGGAGAGGTGGTGTCAACAATGAGCAGTTCTTC. The chain combines TRBV19 with TRBJ2-1; D gene unclear. Germline V gene data show CDR1 as LNHDA and CDR2 as SQIVND (reference sequence). The CDR3 loop spans 16 amino acids. V was trimmed by 5 bases and J by 5 bases, leaving 19 bases between them.

The chain has TRBV19 and TRBJ2-1; no clear D. V dropped 4 bases and J dropped 3 bases, with 4 bases sitting between them. The germline gives CDR1 LNHDA, CDR2 SQIVND (reference sequence). The CDR3 consists of 12 residues. In nucleotides, the CDR3 is TGTGCCAGTAGTAACTACTACAATGAGCAGTTCTTC. This codes for CASSNYYNEQFF.